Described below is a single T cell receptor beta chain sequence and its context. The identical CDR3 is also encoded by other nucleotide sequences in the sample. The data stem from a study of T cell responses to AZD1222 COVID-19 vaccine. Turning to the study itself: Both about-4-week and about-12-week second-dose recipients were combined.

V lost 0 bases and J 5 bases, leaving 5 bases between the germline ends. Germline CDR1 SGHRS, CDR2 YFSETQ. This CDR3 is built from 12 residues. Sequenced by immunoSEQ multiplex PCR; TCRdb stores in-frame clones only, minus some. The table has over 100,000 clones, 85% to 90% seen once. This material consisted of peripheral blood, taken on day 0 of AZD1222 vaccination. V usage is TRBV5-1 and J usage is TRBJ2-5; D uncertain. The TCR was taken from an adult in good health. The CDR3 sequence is CASSLARETQYF. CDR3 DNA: TGCGCCAGCAGCTTGGCCAGGGAGACCCAGTACTTC.